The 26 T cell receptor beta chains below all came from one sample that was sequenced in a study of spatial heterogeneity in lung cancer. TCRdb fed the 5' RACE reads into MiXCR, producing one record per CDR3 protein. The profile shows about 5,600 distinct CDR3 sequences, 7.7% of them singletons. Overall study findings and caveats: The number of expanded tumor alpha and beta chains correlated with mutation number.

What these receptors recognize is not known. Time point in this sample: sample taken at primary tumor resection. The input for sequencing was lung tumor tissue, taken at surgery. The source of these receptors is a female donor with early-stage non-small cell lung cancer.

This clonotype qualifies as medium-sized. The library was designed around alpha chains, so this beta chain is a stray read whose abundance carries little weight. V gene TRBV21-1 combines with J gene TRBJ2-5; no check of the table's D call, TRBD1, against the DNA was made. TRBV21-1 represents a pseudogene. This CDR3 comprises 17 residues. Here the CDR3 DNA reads TGTGCCAGCAGCAAAGATAGATACAGGGGGCCTCAAGAGACCCAGTACTTC. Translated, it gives CASSKDRYRGPQETQYF.

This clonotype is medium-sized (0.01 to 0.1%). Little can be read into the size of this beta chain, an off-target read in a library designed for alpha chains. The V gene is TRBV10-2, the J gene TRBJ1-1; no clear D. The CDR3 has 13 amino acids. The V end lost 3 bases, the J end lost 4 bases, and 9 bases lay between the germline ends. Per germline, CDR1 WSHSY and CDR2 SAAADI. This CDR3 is CASSETQITEAFF. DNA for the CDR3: TGCGCCAGCAGTGAAACACAGATCACTGAAGCTTTCTTT.

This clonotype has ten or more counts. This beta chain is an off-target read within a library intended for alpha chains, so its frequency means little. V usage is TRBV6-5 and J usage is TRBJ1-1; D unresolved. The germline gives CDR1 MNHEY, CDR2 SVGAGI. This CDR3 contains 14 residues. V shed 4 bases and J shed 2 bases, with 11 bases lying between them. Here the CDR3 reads CASSSRGVNTEAFF. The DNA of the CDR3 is TGTGCCAGCAGTTCCCGCGGGGTCAACACTGAAGCTTTCTTT.

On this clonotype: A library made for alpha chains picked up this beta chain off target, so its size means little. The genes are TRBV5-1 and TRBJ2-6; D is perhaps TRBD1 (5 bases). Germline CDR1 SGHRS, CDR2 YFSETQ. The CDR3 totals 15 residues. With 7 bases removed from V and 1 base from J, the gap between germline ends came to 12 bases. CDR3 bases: TGCGCCAGCGGCCAGGGTAGGTCTGGGGCCAACGTCCTGACTTTC. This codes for CASGQGRSGANVLTF.

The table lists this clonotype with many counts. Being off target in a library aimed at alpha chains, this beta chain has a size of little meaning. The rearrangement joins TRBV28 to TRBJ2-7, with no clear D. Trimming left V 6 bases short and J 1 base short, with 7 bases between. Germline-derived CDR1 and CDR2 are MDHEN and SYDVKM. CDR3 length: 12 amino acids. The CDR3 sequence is CASSGRSYEQYF. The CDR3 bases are TGTGCCAGCAGCGGCAGATCCTACGAGCAGTACTTC.

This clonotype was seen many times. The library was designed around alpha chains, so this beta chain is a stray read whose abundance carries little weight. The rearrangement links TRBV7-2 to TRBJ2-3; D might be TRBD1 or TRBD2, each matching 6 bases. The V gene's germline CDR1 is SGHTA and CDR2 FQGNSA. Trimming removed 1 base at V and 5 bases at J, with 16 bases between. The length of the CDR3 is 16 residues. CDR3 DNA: TGTGCCAGCAGCTTAGGGAGGGGGGTTAGTGGAGATACGCAGTATTTT. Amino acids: CASSLGRGVSGDTQYF. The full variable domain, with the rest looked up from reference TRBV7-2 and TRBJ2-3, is GAGVSQSPSNKVTEKGKDVELRCDPISGHTALYWYRQSLGQGLEFLIYFQGNSAPDKSGLPSDRFSAERTGGSVSTLTIQRTQQEDSAVYLCASSLGRGVSGDTQYFGPGTRLTVL.

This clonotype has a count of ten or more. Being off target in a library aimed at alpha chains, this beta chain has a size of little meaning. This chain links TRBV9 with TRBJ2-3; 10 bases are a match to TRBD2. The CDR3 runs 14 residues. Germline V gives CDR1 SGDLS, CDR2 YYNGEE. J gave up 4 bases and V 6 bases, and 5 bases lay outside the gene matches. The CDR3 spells CASKQAGGADTQYF. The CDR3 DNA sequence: TGTGCCAGCAAACAAGCGGGAGGGGCAGATACGCAGTATTTT.

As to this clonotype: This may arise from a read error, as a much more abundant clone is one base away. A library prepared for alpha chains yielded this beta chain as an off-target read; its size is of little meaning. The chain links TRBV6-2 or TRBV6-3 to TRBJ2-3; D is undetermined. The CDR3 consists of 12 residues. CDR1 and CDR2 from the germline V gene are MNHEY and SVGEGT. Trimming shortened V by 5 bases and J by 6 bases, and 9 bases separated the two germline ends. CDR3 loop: CASSTDGDTQYF. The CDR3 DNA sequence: TGTGCCAGCAGTACGGACGGGGATACGCAGTATTTT.

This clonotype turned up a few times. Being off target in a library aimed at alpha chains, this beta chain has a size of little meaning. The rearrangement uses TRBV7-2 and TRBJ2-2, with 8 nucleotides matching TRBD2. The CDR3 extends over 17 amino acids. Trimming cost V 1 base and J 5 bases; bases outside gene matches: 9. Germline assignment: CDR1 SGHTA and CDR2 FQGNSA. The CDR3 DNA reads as TGTGCCAGCAGCTTAGATCGTCGAGCGGGGGAAACCGGGGAGCTGTTTTTT. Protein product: CASSLDRRAGETGELFF.

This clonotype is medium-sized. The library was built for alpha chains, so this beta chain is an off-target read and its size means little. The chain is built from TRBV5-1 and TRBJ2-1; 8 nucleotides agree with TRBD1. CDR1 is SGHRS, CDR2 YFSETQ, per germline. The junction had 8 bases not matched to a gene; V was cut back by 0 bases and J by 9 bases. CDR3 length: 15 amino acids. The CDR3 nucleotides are TGCGCCAGCAGCTTGGCCGTTCAGGGGGCGGGTGAGCAGTTCTTC. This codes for CASSLAVQGAGEQFF.

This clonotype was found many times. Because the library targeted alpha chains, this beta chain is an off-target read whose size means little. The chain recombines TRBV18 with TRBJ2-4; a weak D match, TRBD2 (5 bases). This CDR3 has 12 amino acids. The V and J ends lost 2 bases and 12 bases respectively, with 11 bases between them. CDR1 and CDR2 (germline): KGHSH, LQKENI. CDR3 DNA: TGTGCCAGCTCACCAAACGCGGGTAGTCAGTACTTC. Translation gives CASSPNAGSQYF.

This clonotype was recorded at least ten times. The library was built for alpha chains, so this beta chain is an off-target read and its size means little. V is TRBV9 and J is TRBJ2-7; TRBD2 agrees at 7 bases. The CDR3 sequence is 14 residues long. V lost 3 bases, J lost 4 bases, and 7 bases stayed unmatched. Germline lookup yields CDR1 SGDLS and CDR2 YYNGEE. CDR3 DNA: TGTGCCAGCAGCGCCGGACTAGGGAGTTACGAGCAGTACTTC. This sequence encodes CASSAGLGSYEQYF.

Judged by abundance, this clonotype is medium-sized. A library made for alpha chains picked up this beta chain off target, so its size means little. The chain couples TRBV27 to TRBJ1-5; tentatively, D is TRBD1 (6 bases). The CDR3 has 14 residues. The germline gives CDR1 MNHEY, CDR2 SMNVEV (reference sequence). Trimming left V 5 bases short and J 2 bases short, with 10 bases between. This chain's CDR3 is CASSPRGGNQPQHF. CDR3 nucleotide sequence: TGTGCCAGCAGTCCTAGGGGGGGCAATCAGCCCCAGCATTTT.

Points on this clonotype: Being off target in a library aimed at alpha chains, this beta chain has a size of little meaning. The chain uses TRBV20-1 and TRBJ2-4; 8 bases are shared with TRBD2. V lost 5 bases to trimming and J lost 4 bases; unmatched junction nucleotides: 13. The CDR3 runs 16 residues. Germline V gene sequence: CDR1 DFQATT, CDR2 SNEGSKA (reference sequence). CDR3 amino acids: CSAATHLLAGKNIQYF. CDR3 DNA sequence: TGCAGTGCTGCTACACACCTGCTAGCGGGTAAAAACATTCAGTACTTC.

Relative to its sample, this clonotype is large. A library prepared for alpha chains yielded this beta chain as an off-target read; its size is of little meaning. The CDR3 spells CASSPPGRHEQYF. CDR3 sequence (DNA): TGTGCCAGTAGTCCACCGGGGAGGCACGAGCAGTACTTC. The chain carries TRBV19 and TRBJ2-7; D is possibly TRBD2 (6 bases). There are 13 residues in the CDR3. Germline V gene lookup returns CDR1 LNHDA and CDR2 SQIVND (reference sequence). Trimming pared 5 bases from V and 5 bases from J, leaving 13 bases between.

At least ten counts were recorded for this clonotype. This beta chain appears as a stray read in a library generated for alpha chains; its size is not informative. The CDR3 sequence: CASSFGGGGAYTGELFF. CDR3 in DNA: TGTGCCAGCAGCTTCGGTGGCGGAGGGGCGTACACCGGGGAGCTGTTTTTT. The rearrangement joins TRBV7-2 to TRBJ2-2, with D possibly being TRBD2 (6 bases). The CDR3 is made up of 17 amino acids. Germline V CDR1 and CDR2: SGHTA, FQGNSA. V lost 3 bases, J lost 3 bases, and 17 bases lay in between.

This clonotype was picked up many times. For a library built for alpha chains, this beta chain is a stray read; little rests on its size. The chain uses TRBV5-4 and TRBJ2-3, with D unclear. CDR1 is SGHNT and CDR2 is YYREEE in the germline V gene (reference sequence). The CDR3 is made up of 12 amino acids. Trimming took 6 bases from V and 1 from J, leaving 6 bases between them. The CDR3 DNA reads TGTGCCAGCATAGACCGCACAGATACGCAGTATTTT. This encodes CASIDRTDTQYF.

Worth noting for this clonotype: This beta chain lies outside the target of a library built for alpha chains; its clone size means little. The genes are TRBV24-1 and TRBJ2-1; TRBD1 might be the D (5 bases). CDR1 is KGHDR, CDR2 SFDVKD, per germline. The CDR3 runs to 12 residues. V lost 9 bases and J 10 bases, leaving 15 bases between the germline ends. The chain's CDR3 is CATGLGPGEQFF. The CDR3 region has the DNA TGTGCCACCGGTCTGGGGCCAGGGGAGCAGTTCTTC.

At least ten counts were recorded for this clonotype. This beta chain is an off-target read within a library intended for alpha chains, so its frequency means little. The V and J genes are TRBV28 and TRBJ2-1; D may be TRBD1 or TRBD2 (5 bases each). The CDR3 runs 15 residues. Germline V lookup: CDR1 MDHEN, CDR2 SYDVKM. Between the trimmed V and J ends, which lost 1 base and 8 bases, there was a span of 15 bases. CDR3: CASSLSGPGMDEQFF. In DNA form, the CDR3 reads TGTGCCAGCAGTTTATCGGGACCTGGGATGGATGAGCAGTTCTTC.

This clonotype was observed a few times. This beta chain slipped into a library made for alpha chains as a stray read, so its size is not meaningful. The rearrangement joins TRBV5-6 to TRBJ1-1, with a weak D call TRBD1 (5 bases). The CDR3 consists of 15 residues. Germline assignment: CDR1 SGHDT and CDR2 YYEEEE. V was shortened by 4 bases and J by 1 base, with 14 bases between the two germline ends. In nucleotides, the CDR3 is TGTGCCAGCAGCCTCCAGGGTGCGCGGAACACTGAAGCTTTCTTT. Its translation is CASSLQGARNTEAFF.

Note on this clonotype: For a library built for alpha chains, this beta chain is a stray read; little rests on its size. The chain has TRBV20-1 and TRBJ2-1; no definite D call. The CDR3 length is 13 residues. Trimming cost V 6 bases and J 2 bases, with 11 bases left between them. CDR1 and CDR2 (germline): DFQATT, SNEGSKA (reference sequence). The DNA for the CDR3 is TGCAGTGCCGTGTTGGGTACCTACAATGAGCAGTTCTTC. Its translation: CSAVLGTYNEQFF.

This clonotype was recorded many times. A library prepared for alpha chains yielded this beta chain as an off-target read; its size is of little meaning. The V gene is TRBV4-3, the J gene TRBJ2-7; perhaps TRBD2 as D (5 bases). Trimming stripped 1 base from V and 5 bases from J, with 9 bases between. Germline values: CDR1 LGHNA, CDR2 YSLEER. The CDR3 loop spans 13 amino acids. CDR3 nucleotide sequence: TGCGCCAGCAGCCAAGGCTTCGGGGACGAGCAGTACTTC. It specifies CASSQGFGDEQYF.

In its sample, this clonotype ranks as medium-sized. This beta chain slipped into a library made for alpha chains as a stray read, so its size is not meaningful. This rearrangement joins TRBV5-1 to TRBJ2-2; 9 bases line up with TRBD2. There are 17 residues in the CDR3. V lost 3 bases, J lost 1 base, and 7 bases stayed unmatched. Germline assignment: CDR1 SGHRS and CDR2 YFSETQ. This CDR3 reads CASSSSGTSRNTGELFF. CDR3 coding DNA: TGCGCCAGCAGCTCATCCGGGACTAGCAGGAACACCGGGGAGCTGTTTTTT.

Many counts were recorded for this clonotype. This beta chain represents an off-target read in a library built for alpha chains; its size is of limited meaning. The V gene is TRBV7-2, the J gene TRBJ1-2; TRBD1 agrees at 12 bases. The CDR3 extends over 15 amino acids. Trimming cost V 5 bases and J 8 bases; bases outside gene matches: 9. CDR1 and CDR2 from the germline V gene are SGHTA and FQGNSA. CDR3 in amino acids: CASSPLGGTGGGYTF. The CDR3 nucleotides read TGTGCCAGCAGCCCCCTGGGAGGGACAGGGGGCGGCTACACCTTC.

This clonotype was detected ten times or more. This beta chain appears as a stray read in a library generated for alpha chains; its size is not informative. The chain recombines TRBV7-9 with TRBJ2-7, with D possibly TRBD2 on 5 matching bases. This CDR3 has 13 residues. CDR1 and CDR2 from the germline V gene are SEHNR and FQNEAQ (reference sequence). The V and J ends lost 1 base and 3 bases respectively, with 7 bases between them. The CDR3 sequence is CASSLGGDYEQYF. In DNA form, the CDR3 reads TGTGCCAGCAGCTTAGGGGGAGACTACGAGCAGTACTTC.

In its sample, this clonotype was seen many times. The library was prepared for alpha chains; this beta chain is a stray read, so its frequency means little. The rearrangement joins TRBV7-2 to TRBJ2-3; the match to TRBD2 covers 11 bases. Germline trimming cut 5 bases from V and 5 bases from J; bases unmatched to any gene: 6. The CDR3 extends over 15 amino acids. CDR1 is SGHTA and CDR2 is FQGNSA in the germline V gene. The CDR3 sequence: CASSATSGGVDTQYF. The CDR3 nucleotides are TGTGCCAGCAGCGCAACTAGCGGGGGCGTAGATACGCAGTATTTT. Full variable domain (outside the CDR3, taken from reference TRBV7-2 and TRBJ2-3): GAGVSQSPSNKVTEKGKDVELRCDPISGHTALYWYRQSLGQGLEFLIYFQGNSAPDKSGLPSDRFSAERTGGSVSTLTIQRTQQEDSAVYLCASSATSGGVDTQYFGPGTRLTVL.